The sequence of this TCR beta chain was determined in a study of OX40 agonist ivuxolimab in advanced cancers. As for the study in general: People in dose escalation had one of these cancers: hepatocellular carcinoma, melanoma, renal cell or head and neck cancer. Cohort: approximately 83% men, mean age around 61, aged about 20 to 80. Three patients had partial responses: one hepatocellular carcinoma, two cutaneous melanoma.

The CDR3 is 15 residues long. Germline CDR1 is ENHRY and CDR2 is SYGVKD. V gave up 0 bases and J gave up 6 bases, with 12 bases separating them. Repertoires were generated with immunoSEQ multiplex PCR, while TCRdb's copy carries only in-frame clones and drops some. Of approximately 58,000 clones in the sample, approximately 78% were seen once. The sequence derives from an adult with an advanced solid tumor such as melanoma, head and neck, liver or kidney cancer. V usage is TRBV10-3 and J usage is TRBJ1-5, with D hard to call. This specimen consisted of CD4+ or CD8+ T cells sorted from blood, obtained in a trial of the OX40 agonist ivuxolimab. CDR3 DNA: TGTGCCATCAGTGAGTCAAACTCAGGTTTTCAGCCCCAGCATTTT. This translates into CAISESNSGFQPQHF.